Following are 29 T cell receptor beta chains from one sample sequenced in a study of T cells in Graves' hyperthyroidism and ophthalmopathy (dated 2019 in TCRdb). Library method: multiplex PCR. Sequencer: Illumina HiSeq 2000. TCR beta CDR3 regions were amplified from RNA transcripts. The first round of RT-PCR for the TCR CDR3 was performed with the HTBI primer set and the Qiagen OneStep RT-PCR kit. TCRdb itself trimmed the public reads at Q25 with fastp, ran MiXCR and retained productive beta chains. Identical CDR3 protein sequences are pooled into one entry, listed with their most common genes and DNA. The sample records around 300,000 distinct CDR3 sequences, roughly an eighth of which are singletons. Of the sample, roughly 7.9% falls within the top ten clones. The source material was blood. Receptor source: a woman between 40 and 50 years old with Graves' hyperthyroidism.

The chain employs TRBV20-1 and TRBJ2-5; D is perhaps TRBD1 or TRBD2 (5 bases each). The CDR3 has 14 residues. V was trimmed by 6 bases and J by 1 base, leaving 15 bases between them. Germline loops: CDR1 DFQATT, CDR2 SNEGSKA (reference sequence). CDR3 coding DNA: TGCAGTGCCCCCCTCGGGGCAGGCCAAGAGACCCAGTACTTC. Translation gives CSAPLGAGQETQYF.

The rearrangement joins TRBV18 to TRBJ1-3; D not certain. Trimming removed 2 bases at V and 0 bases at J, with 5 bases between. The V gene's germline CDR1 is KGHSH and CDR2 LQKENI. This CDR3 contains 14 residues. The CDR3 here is CASSPEASGNTIYF. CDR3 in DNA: TGTGCCAGCTCACCAGAGGCCTCTGGAAACACCATATATTTT.

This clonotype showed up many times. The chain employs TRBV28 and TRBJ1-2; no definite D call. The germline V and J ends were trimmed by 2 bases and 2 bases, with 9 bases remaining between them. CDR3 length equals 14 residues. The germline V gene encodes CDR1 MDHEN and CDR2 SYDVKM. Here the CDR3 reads CASSLDSRNYGYTF. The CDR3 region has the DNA TGTGCCAGCAGTTTAGACTCAAGGAACTATGGCTACACCTTC.

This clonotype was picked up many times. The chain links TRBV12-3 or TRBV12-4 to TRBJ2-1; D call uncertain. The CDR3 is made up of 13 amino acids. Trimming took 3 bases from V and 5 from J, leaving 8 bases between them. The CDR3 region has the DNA TGTGCCAGCAGTTTTCAAGAGAACAATGAGCAGTTCTTC. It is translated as CASSFQENNEQFF.

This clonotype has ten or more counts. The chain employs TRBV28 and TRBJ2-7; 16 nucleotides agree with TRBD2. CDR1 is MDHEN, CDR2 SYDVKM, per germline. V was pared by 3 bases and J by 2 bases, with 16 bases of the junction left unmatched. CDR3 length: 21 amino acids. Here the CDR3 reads CASSLRTGTSGRAVRPYEQYF. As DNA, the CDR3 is TGTGCCAGCAGTTTGCGGACCGGGACTAGCGGGAGGGCCGTTCGGCCCTACGAGCAGTACTTC.

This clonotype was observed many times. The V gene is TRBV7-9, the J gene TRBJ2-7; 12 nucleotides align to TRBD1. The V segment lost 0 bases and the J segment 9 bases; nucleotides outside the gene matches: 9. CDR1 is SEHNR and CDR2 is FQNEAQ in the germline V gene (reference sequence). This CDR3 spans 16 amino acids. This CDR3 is CASSLAGTGGEISQYF. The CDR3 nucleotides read TGTGCCAGCAGCTTAGCCGGGACAGGGGGCGAAATCTCGCAGTACTTC.

As DNA, the CDR3 is TGTGCCAGTAGTATGTATAGAGCTTACAATGAGCAGTTCTTC. It is translated as CASSMYRAYNEQFF. V is TRBV19 and J is TRBJ2-1; D remains unclear. Germline V lookup: CDR1 LNHDA, CDR2 SQIVND (reference sequence). The CDR3 length is 14 residues. V lost 3 bases, J lost 4 bases, and 10 bases lay in between.

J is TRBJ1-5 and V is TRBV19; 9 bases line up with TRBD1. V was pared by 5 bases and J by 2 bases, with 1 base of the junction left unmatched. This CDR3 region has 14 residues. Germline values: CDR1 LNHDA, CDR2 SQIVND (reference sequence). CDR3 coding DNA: TGTGCCAGTAGTGGGGACAGGGGCAATCAGCCCCAGCATTTT. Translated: CASSGDRGNQPQHF. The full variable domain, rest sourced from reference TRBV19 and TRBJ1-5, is DGGITQSPKYLFRKEGQNVTLSCEQNLNHDAMYWYRQDPGQGLRLIYYSQIVNDFQKGDIAEGYSVSREKKESFPLTVTSAQKNPTAFYLCASSGDRGNQPQHFGDGTRLSIL.

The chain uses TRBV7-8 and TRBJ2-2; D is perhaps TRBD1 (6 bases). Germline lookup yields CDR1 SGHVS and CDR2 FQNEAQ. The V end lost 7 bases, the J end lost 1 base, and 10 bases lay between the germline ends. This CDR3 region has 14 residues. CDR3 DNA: TGTGCCAGCAAGGGGGATGTGAACACCGGGGAGCTGTTTTTT. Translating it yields CASKGDVNTGELFF.

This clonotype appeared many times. CDR3 bases: TGTGCCAGCCTAACCCCGGGGGATAGCGGTTCCGGGGAGCTGTTTTTT. The encoded protein is CASLTPGDSGSGELFF. This chain joins TRBV27 and TRBJ2-2; D might be TRBD2 (6 bases). This CDR3 contains 16 residues. V gave up 8 bases and J gave up 6 bases, with 22 bases separating them. CDR1 and CDR2 (germline): MNHEY, SMNVEV (reference sequence).

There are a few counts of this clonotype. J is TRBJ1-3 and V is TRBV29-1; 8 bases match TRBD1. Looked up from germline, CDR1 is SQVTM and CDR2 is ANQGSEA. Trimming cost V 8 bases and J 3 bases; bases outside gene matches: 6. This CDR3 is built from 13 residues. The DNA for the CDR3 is TGCAGCCCCCCGGACAGGGTTGGAAACACCATATATTTT. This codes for CSPPDRVGNTIYF.

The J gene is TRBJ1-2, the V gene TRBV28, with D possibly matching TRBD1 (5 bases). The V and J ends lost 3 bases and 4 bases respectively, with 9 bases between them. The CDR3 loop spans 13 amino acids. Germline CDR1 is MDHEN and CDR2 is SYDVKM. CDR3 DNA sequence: TGTGCCAGCAGTTTGGCAGGGACCTATGGCTACACCTTC. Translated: CASSLAGTYGYTF.

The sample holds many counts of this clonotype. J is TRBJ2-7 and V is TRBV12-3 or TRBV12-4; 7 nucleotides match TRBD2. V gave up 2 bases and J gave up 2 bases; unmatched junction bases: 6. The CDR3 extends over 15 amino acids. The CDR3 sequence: CASSLRSGAPYEQYF. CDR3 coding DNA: TGTGCCAGCAGTTTACGAAGCGGGGCACCCTACGAGCAGTACTTC.

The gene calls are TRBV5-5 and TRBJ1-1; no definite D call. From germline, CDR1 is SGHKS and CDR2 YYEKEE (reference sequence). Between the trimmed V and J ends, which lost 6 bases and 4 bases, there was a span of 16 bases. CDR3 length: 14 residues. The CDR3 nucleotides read TGTGCCAGCACCATTTTAGGAGAGTCCACTGAAGCTTTCTTT. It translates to CASTILGESTEAFF.

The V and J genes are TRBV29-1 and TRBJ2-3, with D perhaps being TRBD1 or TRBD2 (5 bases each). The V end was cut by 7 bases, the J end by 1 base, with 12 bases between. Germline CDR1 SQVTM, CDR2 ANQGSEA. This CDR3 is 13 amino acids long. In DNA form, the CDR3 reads TGCAGCGGAAAGGGACCCGGCACAGATACGCAGTATTTT. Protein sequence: CSGKGPGTDTQYF.

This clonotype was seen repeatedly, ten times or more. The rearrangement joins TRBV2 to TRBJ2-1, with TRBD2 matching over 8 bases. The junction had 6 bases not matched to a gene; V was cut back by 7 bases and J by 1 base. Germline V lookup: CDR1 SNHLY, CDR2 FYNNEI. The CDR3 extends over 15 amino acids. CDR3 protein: CASNQREFSYNEQFF. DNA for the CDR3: TGTGCCAGCAATCAGCGGGAGTTTTCCTACAATGAGCAGTTCTTC.

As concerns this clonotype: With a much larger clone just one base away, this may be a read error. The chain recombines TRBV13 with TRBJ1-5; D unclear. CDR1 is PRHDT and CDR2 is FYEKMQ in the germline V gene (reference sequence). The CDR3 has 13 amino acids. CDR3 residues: CASSRGPNQRQHF. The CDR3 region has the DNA TGTGCCAGCAGCCGAGGTCCCAATCAGCGCCAGCATTTT.

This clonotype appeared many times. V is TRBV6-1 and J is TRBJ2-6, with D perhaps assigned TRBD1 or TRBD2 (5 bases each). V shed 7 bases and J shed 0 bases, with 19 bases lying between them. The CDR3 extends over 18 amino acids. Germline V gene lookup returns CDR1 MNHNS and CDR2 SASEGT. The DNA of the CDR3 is TGTGCCAGCACCACCTTGGGGGACGGGTCCTCTGGGGCCAACGTCCTGACTTTC. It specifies CASTTLGDGSSGANVLTF.

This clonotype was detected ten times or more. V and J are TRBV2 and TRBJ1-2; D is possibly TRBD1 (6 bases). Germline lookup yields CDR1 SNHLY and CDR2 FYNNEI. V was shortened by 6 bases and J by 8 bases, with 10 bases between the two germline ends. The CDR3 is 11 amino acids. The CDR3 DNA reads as TGTGCCAGCAGCCGGGACAACGGCTACACCTTC. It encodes CASSRDNGYTF.

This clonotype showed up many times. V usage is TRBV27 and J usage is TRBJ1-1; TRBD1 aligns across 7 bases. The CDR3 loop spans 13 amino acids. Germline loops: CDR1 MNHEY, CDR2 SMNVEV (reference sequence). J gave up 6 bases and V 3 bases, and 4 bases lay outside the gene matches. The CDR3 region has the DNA TGTGCCAGCAGTTTTAGGACAGGAGCTGAAGCTTTCTTT. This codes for CASSFRTGAEAFF.

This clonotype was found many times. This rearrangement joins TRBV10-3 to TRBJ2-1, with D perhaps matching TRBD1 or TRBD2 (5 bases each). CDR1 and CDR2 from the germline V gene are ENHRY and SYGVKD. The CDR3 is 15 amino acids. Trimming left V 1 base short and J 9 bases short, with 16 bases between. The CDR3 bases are TGTGCCATCAGTGAGTTGAGGGACGGCCGACGTGAGCAGTTCTTC. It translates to CAISELRDGRREQFF.

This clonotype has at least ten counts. CDR3 bases: TGTGCCAGCAGCATTCAGGACCCTAGCACAGATACGCAGTATTTT. Translating gives CASSIQDPSTDTQYF. The V gene is TRBV9, the J gene TRBJ2-3; D not certain. Trimming cost V 4 bases and J 0 bases, with 12 bases left between them. The CDR3 is 15 residues long. From germline, CDR1 is SGDLS and CDR2 YYNGEE.

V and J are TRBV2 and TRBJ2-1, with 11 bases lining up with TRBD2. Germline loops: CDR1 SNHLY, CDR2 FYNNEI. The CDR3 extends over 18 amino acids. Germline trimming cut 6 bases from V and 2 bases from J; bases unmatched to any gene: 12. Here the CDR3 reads CASSRWGLAASPYNEQFF. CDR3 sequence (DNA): TGTGCCAGCAGCCGTTGGGGACTAGCGGCGAGCCCCTACAATGAGCAGTTCTTC.

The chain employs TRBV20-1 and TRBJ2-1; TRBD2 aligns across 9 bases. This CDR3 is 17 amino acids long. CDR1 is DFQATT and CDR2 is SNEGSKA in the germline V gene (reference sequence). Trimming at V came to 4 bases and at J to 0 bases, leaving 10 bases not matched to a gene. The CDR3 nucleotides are TGCAGTGCTAAGGGACTAGCCAGAAAGAGCTCCTACAATGAGCAGTTCTTC. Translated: CSAKGLARKSSYNEQFF.

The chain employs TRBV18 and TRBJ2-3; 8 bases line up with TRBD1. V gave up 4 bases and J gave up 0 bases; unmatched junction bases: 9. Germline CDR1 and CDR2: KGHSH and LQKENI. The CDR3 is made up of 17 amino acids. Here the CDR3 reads CASSRRTGLESTDTQYF. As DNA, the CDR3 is TGTGCCAGCTCACGTCGGACAGGGTTGGAGAGCACAGATACGCAGTATTTT.

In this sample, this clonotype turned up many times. CDR3 region: CASSLSPGGGSYNEQFF. The CDR3 region has the DNA TGTGCCAGCAGCTTATCTCCGGGAGGAGGCTCCTACAATGAGCAGTTCTTC. This chain connects TRBV7-6 to TRBJ2-1; 7 nucleotides line up with TRBD2. CDR1 is SGHVS and CDR2 is FNYEAQ in the germline V gene. This CDR3 contains 17 residues. The J segment lost 0 bases and the V segment lost 2 bases, leaving 7 bases of the junction unmatched.

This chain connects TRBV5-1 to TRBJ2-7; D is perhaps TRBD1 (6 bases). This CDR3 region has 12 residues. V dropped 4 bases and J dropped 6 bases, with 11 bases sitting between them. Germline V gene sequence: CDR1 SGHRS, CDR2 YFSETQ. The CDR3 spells CASSTGQSEQYF. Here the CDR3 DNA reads TGCGCCAGCAGCACTGGACAGAGCGAGCAGTACTTC.

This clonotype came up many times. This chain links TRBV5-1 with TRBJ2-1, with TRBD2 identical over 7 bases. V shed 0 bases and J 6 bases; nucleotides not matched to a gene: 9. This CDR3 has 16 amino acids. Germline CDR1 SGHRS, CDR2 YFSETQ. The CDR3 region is CASSLAGGGIRNEQFF. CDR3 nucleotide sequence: TGCGCCAGCAGCTTGGCCGGCGGGGGAATTCGCAATGAGCAGTTCTTC. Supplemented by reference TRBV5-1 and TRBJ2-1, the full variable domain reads KAGVTQTPRYLIKTRGQQVTLSCSPISGHRSVSWYQQTPGQGLQFLFEYFSETQRNKGNFPGRFSGRQFSNSRSEMNVSTLELGDSALYLCASSLAGGGIRNEQFFGPGTRLTVL.

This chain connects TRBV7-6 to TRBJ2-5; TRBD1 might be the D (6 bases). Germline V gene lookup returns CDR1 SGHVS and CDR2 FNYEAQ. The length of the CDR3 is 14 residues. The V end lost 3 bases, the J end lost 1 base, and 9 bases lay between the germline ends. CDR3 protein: CASSFGQIQETQYF. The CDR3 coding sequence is TGTGCCAGCAGCTTCGGACAGATCCAAGAGACCCAGTACTTC.